The clone carrying this TCR beta chain was found a few times. Its antigen is as yet unknown. Sequence at one end of the junction differs from germline and may be a read error. The CDR3 end falls 3 residues outside the read, so it is completed with the germline J gene. Other DNA sequences from this sample encode an identical CDR3 as well. CVID and control samples used equivalent genomic DNA input. The method was immunoSEQ multiplex PCR; TCRdb's version includes in-frame clones alone and lacks a portion of them. The profile covers approximately 50,000 clones, none occurring a single time. The data derive from a study of T cell clonality in common variable immunodeficiency. Study findings and constraints: CVID subjects showed higher TCRbeta clonality than healthy controls.

Both groups were predominantly of Caucasian heritage. Blood samples were heparinized, 5 to 8 ml per donor. This CDR3 is 17 amino acids long. From germline, CDR1 is KGHSH and CDR2 LQKENI. This receptor was identified in a person aged 18 to 75 in good health. This chain connects TRBV18 to TRBJ1-3; 7 bases agree with TRBD1. The sequenced sample was peripheral blood mononuclear cells. The CDR3 loop reads CASSPSPGQFSGNTIYF. The part of the CDR3 DNA that was read is TGTGCCAGCTCACCCAGCCCGGGACAGTTCTCTGGAAACACG.